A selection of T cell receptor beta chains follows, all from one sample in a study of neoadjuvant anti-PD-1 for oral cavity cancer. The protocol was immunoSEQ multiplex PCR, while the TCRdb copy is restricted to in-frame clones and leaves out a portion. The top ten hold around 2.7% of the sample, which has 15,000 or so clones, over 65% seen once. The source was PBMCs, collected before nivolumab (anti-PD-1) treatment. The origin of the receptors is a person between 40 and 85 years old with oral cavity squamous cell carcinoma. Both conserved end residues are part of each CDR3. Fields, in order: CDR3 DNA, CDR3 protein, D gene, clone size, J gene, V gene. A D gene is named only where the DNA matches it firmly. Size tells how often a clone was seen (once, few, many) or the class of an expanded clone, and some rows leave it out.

TGTGCCTGGAGCAAGGGGGCAGATAGCAATCAGCCCCAGCATTTT	CAWSKGADSNQPQHF	TRBD1	.	TRBJ1-5	TRBV30
TGTGCCACCAGCAGAGATCGCCAGGGAAGATATGGCTACACCTTC	CATSRDRQGRYGYTF	.	.	TRBJ1-2	TRBV15
TGTGCCACCAGCAAGCCCGGGACAGCCGGGACTGAAGCTTTCTTT	CATSKPGTAGTEAFF	TRBD1	.	TRBJ1-1	TRBV15
TGTGCCAGCAAGGCATTGGTCGGCTACACCTTC	CASKALVGYTF	.	.	TRBJ1-2	TRBV28
TGTGCCAGCCATGGGGGTGCTTCGAACACCGGGGAGCTGTTTTTT	CASHGGASNTGELFF	.	.	TRBJ2-2	TRBV13
TGTGCCAGCAGTGAACTGCTCACAGATACGCAGTATTTT	CASSELLTDTQYF	.	.	TRBJ2-3	TRBV6-1
TGTACAACGAGGGAGAACACCGGGGAGCTGTTTTTT	CTTRENTGELFF	.	.	TRBJ2-2	TRBV2
TGTGCCATCAGCGCGAGCGGGGGTAGCACAGATACGCAGTATTTT	CAISASGGSTDTQYF	TRBD2	few	TRBJ2-3	TRBV10-3
TGTGCCAGCAGCGCGAGCGGGACTAGCACAGATACGCAGTATTTT	CASSASGTSTDTQYF	TRBD2	few	TRBJ2-3	TRBV9
TGTGCCAGCAGCTTAAGGGGGAAAGATACGCAGTATTTT	CASSLRGKDTQYF	.	.	TRBJ2-3	TRBV11-2